The 9 T cell receptor beta chains presented below share a single source sample, sequenced in a study of regulatory T cells in long-lasting Graves disease. Time point in this sample: newly diagnosed GD, antithyroid drugs for less than 3 months. The TCR library was prepared using RNA isolated from PBMCs. Combining iRepertoire HTBI primers with Arm-PCR of CDR3 regions, the authors built TCR beta libraries. TCRdb re-derived calls from the multiplex PCR reads in MiXCR, one entry per CDR3 protein. Here the sample spans 400,000 to 550,000 distinct CDR3 sequences, more than 12% being singletons. Another study also made use of these data, one on T cells in Graves' hyperthyroidism and ophthalmopathy.

The specimen comprised peripheral blood mononuclear cells (PBMCs), sampled at new diagnosis, from a patient treated with antithyroid drugs. Receptors originate from a woman aged 30 to 39 with Graves disease.

V gene TRBV24-1 combines with J gene TRBJ2-2; 8 bases align to TRBD1. Trimming took 2 bases from V and 7 from J; bases not matched to a gene: 8. Germline CDR1 and CDR2: KGHDR and SFDVKD. The CDR3 is 16 amino acids. The CDR3 is CATSDSRTGIFGELFF. The CDR3 DNA follows: TGTGCCACCAGTGATTCGAGGACAGGGATTTTCGGGGAGCTGTTTTTT.

Ten or more counts support this clonotype. The chain is built from TRBV24-1 and TRBJ1-1, with 8 bases aligning to TRBD1. Germline CDR1 is KGHDR and CDR2 is SFDVKD. The CDR3 sequence is 13 residues long. The CDR3: CACRGRMNTEAFF. The CDR3 region has the DNA TGTGCTTGCAGGGGGCGCATGAACACTGAAGCTTTCTTT.

This clonotype was counted at least ten times. The chain uses TRBV12-3 or TRBV12-4 and TRBJ2-3; D is undetermined. V was clipped by 6 bases and J by 5 bases, with 12 bases between them. This CDR3 contains 13 residues. CDR3 nucleotide sequence: TGTGCCAGCAGCGGGTACTCTAGAGATACGCAGTATTTT. It encodes CASSGYSRDTQYF.

J is TRBJ2-7 and V is TRBV28; 14 bases map to TRBD2. The germline V gene has CDR1 MDHEN and CDR2 SYDVKM. The length of the CDR3 is 17 residues. V was pared by 5 bases and J by 6 bases, with 12 bases of the junction left unmatched. CDR3 protein: CASSSLSGGTSGGEQYF. The CDR3 DNA follows: TGTGCCAGCAGTAGTTTAAGCGGTGGGACTAGCGGGGGCGAGCAGTACTTC. Supplemented by reference TRBV28 and TRBJ2-7, the full variable domain reads DVKVTQSSRYLVKRTGEKVFLECVQDMDHENMFWYRQDPGLGLRLIYFSYDVKMKEKGDIPEGYSVSREKKERFSLILESASTNQTSMYLCASSSLSGGTSGGEQYFGPGTRLTVT.

This clonotype was found a few times. The rearrangement links TRBV27 to TRBJ1-2, with a weak D call TRBD1 (5 bases). From germline, CDR1 is MNHEY and CDR2 SMNVEV (reference sequence). Trimming stripped 0 bases from V and 4 bases from J, with 15 bases between. The CDR3 is 16 residues long. The CDR3 nucleotides read TGTGCCAGCAGTTTATCAGGGACGCCGCCCTCCTATGGCTACACCTTC. It is translated as CASSLSGTPPSYGYTF.

This clonotype was observed a handful of times. The conserved final phenylalanine or tryptophan is absent from the CDR3, which likely points to a read error. The gene calls are TRBV5-6 and TRBJ2-1; D is uncertain. Trimming removed 5 bases from V and 10 bases from J, with 10 bases in between. This CDR3 has 11 residues. Germline loops: CDR1 SGHDT, CDR2 YYEEEE. CDR3: CASRYGQEQFL. Here the CDR3 DNA reads TGTGCCAGCAGGTATGGGCAGGAGCAGTTCCTC.

The chain has TRBV4-1 and TRBJ2-3; D is ambiguous. The V end was cut by 2 bases, the J end by 0 bases, with 6 bases between. There are 14 residues in the CDR3. The germline gives CDR1 MGHRA, CDR2 YSYEKL. The CDR3 coding sequence is TGCGCCAGCAGCCAACCGACTAGCACAGATACGCAGTATTTT. It codes for CASSQPTSTDTQYF.

V is TRBV10-3 and J is TRBJ2-5; 7 bases agree with TRBD1. This CDR3 region has 14 residues. Trimming took 4 bases from V and 2 from J; bases not matched to a gene: 4. Germline CDR1 and CDR2: ENHRY and SYGVKD. The CDR3 nucleotides read TGTGCCATCAGTGTCCGGGACAGACAAGAGACCCAGTACTTC. Translation: CAISVRDRQETQYF.

This clonotype was counted ten times or more. The chain couples TRBV2 to TRBJ2-7; possible D gene TRBD1, 5 bases. There are 11 residues in the CDR3. CDR1 and CDR2 from the germline V gene are SNHLY and FYNNEI. Trimming left V 6 bases short and J 5 bases short, with 8 bases between. The CDR3 region has the DNA TGTGCCAGCAGCGACAGCGACGAGCAGTACTTC. Translated, it gives CASSDSDEQYF. Using reference TRBV2 and TRBJ2-7 for the parts outside the CDR3, the full variable domain is EPEVTQTPSHQVTQMGQEVILRCVPISNHLYFYWYRQILGQKVEFLVSFYNNEISEKSEIFDDQFSVERPDGSNFTLKIRSTKLEDSAMYFCASSDSDEQYFGPGTRLTVT.